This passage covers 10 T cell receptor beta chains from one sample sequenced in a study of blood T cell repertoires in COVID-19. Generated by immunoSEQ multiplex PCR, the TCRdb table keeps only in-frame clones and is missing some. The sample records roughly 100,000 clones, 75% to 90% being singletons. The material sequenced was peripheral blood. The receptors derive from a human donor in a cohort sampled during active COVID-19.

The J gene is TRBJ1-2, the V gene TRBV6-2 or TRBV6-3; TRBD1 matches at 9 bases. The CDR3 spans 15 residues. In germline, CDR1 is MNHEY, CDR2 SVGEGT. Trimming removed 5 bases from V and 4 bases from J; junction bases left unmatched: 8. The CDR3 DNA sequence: TGTGCCAGCAGTGCCTGGGACAGGGCCTCCTATGGCTACACCTTC. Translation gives CASSAWDRASYGYTF.

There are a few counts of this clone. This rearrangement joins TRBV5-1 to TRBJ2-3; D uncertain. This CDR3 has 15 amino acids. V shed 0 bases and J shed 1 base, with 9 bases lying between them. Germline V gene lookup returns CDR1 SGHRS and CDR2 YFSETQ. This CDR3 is CASSLVLSRTDTQYF. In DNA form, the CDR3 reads TGCGCCAGCAGCTTGGTATTGAGCCGCACAGATACGCAGTATTTT.

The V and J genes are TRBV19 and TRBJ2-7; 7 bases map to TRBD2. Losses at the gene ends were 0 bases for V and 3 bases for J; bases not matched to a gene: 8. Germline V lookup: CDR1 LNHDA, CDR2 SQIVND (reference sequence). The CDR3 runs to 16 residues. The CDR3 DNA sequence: TGTGCCAGTAGTATAGAGACTAGCCGACTCGTCTACGAGCAGTACTTC. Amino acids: CASSIETSRLVYEQYF.

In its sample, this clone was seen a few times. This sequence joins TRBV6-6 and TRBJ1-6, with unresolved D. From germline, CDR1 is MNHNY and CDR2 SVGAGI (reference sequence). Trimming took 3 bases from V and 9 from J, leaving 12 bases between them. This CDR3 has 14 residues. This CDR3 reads CASSYPSGSSPLHF. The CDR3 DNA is TGTGCCAGCAGTTATCCCAGCGGTAGTTCACCCCTCCACTTT.

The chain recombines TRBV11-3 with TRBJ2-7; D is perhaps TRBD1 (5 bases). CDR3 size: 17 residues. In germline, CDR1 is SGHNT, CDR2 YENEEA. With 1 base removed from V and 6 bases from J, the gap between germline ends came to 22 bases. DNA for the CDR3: TGTGCCAGCAGCTTAGGAGGATCCCCAGGGTTGACTGGCGAGCAGTACTTC. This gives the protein CASSLGGSPGLTGEQYF.

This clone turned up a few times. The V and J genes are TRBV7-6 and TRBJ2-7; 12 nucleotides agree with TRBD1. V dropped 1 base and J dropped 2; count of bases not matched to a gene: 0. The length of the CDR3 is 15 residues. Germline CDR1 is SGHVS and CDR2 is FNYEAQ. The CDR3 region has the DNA TGTGCCAGCAGCTTAGGGGACAGGGGGCCCTACGAGCAGTACTTC. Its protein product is CASSLGDRGPYEQYF.

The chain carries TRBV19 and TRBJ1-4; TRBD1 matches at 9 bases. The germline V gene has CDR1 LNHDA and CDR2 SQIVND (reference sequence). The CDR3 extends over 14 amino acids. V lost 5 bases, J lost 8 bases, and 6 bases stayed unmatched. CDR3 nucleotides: TGTGCCAGTAGTTCCGGGACAGGGCGCGAAAAACTGTTTTTT. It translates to CASSSGTGREKLFF.

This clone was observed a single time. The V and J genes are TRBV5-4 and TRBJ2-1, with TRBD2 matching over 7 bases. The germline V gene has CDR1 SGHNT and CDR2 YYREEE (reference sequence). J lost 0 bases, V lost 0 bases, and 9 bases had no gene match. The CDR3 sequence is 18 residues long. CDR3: CASSLGSGGGSSYNEQFF. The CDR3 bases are TGTGCCAGCAGCTTGGGGTCGGGCGGGGGATCCTCCTACAATGAGCAGTTCTTC.

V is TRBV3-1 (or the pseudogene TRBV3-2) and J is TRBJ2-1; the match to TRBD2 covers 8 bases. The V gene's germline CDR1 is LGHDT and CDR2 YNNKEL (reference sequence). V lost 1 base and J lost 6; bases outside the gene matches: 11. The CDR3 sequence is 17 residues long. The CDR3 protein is CASSQVKFGGAINEQFF. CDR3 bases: TGTGCCAGCAGCCAAGTCAAATTCGGGGGGGCTATCAATGAGCAGTTCTTC.

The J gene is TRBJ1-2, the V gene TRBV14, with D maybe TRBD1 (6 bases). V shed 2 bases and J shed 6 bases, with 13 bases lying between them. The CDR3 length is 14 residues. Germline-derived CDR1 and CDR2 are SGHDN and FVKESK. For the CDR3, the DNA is TGTGCCAGCAGCCAATCCGGGACATTAAATGGCTACACCTTC. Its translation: CASSQSGTLNGYTF.